The 3 T cell receptor beta chains in this list originate from one sample, sequenced in a study of Graves' ophthalmopathy and Graves' hyperthyroidism. From RNA, the CDR3 regions of TCR beta chains were amplified and sequenced. HTBI primers primed a first-round RT-PCR, and a second-round multiplex PCR followed. TCRdb used MiXCR to reprocess the multiplex PCR reads, holding one entry per CDR3 protein. The table includes 560,000 or so distinct CDR3 sequences, 35% to 45% detected once. Sequencing was done on a sample of peripheral blood or thyroid tissue (not recorded which). All receptors come from an adult man with Graves' hyperthyroidism.

The V gene is TRBV10-3, the J gene TRBJ1-6; D perhaps matches TRBD1 (6 bases). The germline gives CDR1 ENHRY, CDR2 SYGVKD. The CDR3 consists of 15 residues. The V and J ends lost 3 bases and 7 bases respectively, with 13 bases between them. In DNA, the CDR3 is TGTGCCATCAGTGACAAGGGGGGGAACAATTCACCCCTCCACTTT. It is translated as CAISDKGGNNSPLHF.

A remark on this clonotype: One base away lies a much larger clone, so this may be a sequencing read error. The chain employs TRBV20-1 and TRBJ2-7; D not certain. CDR3 size: 13 residues. Germline V gene lookup returns CDR1 DFQATT and CDR2 SNEGSKA (reference sequence). V lost 1 base to trimming and J lost 7 bases, with 14 bases between them. The CDR3: CSARGTGFDEQYF. The CDR3 nucleotides are TGCAGTGCTAGAGGTACGGGTTTCGATGAGCAGTACTTC.

This clonotype was recorded many times. The CDR3 nucleotides read TGTGCCAGCAGCCAGCCAAGCTCTGGGGCCAACGTCCTGACTTTC. It encodes CASSQPSSGANVLTF. This chain links TRBV3-1 with TRBJ2-6, with D hard to call. The CDR3 extends over 15 amino acids. Germline V lookup: CDR1 LGHDT, CDR2 YNNKEL (reference sequence). V lost 3 bases and J lost 0, with 6 bases in between.